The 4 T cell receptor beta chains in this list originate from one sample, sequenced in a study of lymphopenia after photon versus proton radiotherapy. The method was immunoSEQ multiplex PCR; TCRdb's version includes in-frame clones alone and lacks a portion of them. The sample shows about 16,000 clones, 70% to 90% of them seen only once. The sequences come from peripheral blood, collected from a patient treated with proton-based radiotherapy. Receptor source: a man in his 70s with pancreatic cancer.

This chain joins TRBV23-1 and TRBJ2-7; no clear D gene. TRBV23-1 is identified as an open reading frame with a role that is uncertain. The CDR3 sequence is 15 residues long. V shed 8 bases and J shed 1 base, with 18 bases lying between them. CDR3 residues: CASSSCGRRSYEQYF. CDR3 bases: TGCGCCAGCTCCTCATGTGGACGCAGGTCCTACGAGCAGTACTTC.

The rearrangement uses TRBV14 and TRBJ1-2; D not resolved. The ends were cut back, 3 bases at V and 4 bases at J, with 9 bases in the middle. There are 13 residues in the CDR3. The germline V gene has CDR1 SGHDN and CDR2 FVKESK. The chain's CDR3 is CASSQAGSYGYTF. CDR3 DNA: TGTGCCAGCAGCCAGGCCGGCTCCTATGGCTACACCTTC.

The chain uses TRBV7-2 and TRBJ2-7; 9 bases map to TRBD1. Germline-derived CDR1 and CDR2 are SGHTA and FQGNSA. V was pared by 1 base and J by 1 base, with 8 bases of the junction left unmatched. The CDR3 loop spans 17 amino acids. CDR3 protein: CASSLVLGTGPSYEQYF. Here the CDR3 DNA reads TGTGCCAGCAGCTTAGTATTGGGGACAGGGCCTTCCTACGAGCAGTACTTC. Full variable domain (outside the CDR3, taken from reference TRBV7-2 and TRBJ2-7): GAGVSQSPSNKVTEKGKDVELRCDPISGHTALYWYRQSLGQGLEFLIYFQGNSAPDKSGLPSDRFSAERTGGSVSTLTIQRTQQEDSAVYLCASSLVLGTGPSYEQYFGPGTRLTVT.

In DNA, the CDR3 is TGTGCCAGCAGCCGAGGGGGCTTGGACACTGAAGCTTTCTTT. Amino acid sequence: CASSRGGLDTEAFF. The V and J genes are TRBV7-3 and TRBJ1-1, with 7 bases fitting TRBD1. The J segment lost 3 bases and the V segment lost 5 bases, leaving 6 bases of the junction unmatched. Germline-derived CDR1 and CDR2 are SGHTA and FQGTGA. The CDR3 spans 14 residues.